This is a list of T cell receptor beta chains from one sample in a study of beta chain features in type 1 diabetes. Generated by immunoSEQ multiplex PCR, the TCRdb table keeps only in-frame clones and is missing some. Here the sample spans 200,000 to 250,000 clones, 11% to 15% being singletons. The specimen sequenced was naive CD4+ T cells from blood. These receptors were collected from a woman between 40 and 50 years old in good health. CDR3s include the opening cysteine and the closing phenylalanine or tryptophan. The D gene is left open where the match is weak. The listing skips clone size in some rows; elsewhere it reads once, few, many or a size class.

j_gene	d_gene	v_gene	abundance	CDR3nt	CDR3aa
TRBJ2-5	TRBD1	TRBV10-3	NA	TGTGCCATCAAGCAGGGGGCGAGTGAGACCCAGTACTTC	CAIKQGASETQYF
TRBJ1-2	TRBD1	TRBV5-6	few	TGTGCCAGCAGCTTGCTACAGGGGAGACCCACTAAGGGCTACACCTTC	CASSLLQGRPTKGYTF
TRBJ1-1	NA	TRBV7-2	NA	TGTGCCAGCAGCCCTAGCCCACGGTACACTGAAGCTTTCTTT	CASSPSPRYTEAFF
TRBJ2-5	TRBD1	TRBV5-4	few	TGTGCCAGCAGCCCGAGGGGACAGCGCCAAGAGACCCAGTACTTC	CASSPRGQRQETQYF
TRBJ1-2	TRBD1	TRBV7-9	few	TGTGCCAGCAGCTTAGCGCAGGGACAGATTCCCTATGGCTACACCTTC	CASSLAQGQIPYGYTF
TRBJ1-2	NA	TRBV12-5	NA	TGTGCTAGCCTCCACGGGAGTGGTGGCTACACCTTC	CASLHGSGGYTF
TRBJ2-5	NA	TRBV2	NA	TGTGCCAGCTTAGGGGGTCGCGAGGAGACCCAGTACTTC	CASLGGREETQYF
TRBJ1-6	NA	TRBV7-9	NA	TGTGCCAGCAGCTTAGCACAGGGATCGGATAATTCACCCCTCCACTTT	CASSLAQGSDNSPLHF
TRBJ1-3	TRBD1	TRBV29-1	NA	TGCAGCGTGGAGCCGGGGACAGGGGGAAACACCATATATTTT	CSVEPGTGGNTIYF
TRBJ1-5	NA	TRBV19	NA	TGTGCCAGTAGTATCGATGGGACTGTGACAAATCAGCCCCAGCATTTT	CASSIDGTVTNQPQHF
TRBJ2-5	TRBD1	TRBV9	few	TGTGCCAGCAGCGCGACAGGGATAAAAGAGACCCAGTACTTC	CASSATGIKETQYF
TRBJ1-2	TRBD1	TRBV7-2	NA	TGTGCCAGCAGCCTGCGACAGGGCTATGGCTACACCTTC	CASSLRQGYGYTF
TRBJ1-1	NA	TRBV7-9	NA	TGTGCCAGCTTATCCCTAACACAGGGAACTGTAGCTTTCTTT	CASLSLTQGTVAFF
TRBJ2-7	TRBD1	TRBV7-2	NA	TGTGCCAGCAGCTCAGTCCGGGACAGGGGGTACGAGCAGTACTTC	CASSSVRDRGYEQYF
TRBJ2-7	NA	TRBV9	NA	TGTGCCAGCAGCACTACGGGGTCCCTCTCCTACGAGCAGTACTTC	CASSTTGSLSYEQYF
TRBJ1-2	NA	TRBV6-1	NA	TGTGCCAGCCGGGAAGGCGGGGCTAACTATGGCTACACCTTC	CASREGGANYGYTF
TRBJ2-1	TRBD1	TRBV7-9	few	TGTGCCAGCAGTTTTCCGGGACAGGGGATAGCGAATGAGCAGTTCTTC	CASSFPGQGIANEQFF
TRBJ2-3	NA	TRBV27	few	TGTGCCAGCAGCCCTAGCACAGATACGCAGTATTTT	CASSPSTDTQYF
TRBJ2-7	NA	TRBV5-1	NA	TGCGCCAGCAGCCCTTCGGGGTACCGAAATATCTACGAGCAGTACTTC	CASSPSGYRNIYEQYF
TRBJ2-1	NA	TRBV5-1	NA	TGCGCCAGCAGCTTGGACCCCCTATTCAATGAGCAGTTCTTC	CASSLDPLFNEQFF
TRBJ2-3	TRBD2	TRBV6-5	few	TGTGCCAGCAGGCGACTAGCGGGGGGTCCTGATACGCAGTATTTT	CASRRLAGGPDTQYF
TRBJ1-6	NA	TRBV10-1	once	TGCGCCAGCAGTAGTCAGGGCGGATCACCCCTCCACTTT	CASSSQGGSPLHF
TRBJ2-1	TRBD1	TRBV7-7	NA	TGTGCCAGCAGCTTATCCCCACTTCGAGGGGACAGGGCCGTTGAGCAGTTCTTC	CASSLSPLRGDRAVEQFF
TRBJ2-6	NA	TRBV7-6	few	TGTGCCAGCAGCTTATTAGGGGCTGGGGCCAACGTCCTGACTTTC	CASSLLGAGANVLTF
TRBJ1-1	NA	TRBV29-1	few	TGCAGCGTTGAAGGCGGGGATGGGGGGAGGACCACTGAAGCTTTCTTT	CSVEGGDGGRTTEAFF
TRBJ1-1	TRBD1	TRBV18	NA	TGTGCCAGCTCCGGGACAGAGAACACTGAAGCTTTCTTT	CASSGTENTEAFF
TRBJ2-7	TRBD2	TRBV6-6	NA	TGTGCCAGCAGTTACTCGGGGGGGTTCGGCGAGCAGTACTTC	CASSYSGGFGEQYF
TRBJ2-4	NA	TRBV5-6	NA	TGTGCCAGCAGCCGGCTTTCAGGTCGAACCTTAGCCAAAAACATTCAGTACTTC	CASSRLSGRTLAKNIQYF
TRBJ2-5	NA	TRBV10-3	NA	TGTGCCATCAGTGGGGCGGGACAAGAGACCCAGTACTTC	CAISGAGQETQYF
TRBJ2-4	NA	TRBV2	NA	TGTGCCAGCATTAGGGAGATCAAAAACATTCAGTACTTC	CASIREIKNIQYF
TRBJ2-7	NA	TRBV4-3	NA	TGCGCCAGCAGCAAAAACAAGGAGAGTTTCTCCTACGAGCAGTACTTC	CASSKNKESFSYEQYF
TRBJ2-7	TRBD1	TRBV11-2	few	TGTGCCACCCGGACAGGGTTTCCCTACGAGCAGTACTTC	CATRTGFPYEQYF
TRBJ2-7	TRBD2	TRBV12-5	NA	TGTGCTAGTGCCCCATCGACTAGCAGTCTCTACGAGCAGTACTTC	CASAPSTSSLYEQYF
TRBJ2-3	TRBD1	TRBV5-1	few	TGCGCCAGCAGTACAGGGGATAACACAGATACGCAGTATTTT	CASSTGDNTDTQYF
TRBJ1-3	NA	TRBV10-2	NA	TGCGCCAGCAGGGTTACAGGGAACTCTGGAAACACCATATATTTT	CASRVTGNSGNTIYF
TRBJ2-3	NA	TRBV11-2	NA	TGTGCCAGCAGCTTAGCTACAGCCACAGATACGCAGTATTTT	CASSLATATDTQYF
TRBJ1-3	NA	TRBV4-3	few	TGCGCCAGCAGCCAAGATCTTGGAAACACCATATATTTT	CASSQDLGNTIYF
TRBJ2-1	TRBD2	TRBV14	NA	TGTGCCAGCAGCCAACCGGGACTAGCCTACAATGAGCAGTTCTTC	CASSQPGLAYNEQFF
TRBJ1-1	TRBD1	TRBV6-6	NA	TGTGCCAGCAGTTTCCCGGGACAGGGAAACACTGAAGCTTTCTTT	CASSFPGQGNTEAFF
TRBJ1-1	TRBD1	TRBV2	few	TGTGCCAGCAGTGTTCGGACAGGATTGAACACTGAAGCTTTCTTT	CASSVRTGLNTEAFF
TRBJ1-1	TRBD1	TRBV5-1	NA	TGCGCCAGCAGCTCGGCCCGGACAGGGAACACTGAAGCTTTCTTT	CASSSARTGNTEAFF
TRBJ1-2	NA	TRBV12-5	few	TGTGCTAGTGGTTTGGACCCAGTGGATGGCTACACCTTC	CASGLDPVDGYTF
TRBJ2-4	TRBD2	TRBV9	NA	TGTGCCAGCAGCCCTCGGACTAGCGGGGGGCCCGGGAACATTCAGTACTTC	CASSPRTSGGPGNIQYF
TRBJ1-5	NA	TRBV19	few	TGTGCCAGTAGTACCGGGGGGCTTATCAATCAGCCCCAGCATTTT	CASSTGGLINQPQHF
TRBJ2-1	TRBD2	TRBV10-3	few	TGTGCCAGCAGTTCAAGGACTAGCTCTGAGCAGTTCTTC	CASSSRTSSEQFF
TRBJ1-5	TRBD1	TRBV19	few	TGTGCCAGTAGCCTTCTCGCCGGACAGGGCGGTCAGCCCCAGCATTTT	CASSLLAGQGGQPQHF
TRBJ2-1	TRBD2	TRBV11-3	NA	TGTGCCAGCAGCTTAGTGCTAAGCGGGGGGGCCAATGAGCAGTTCTTC	CASSLVLSGGANEQFF
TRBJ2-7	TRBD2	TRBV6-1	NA	TGTGCCAGCATCGACGGGGGGGCCTACGAGCAGTACTTC	CASIDGGAYEQYF
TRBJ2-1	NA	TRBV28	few	TGTGCCAGCAGTTTAGGGCGGGGCCTGGTCAATGAGCAGTTCTTC	CASSLGRGLVNEQFF
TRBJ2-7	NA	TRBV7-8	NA	TGTGCCAGCAGCGGCCCCGGGACAAATGATTACGAGCAGTACTTC	CASSGPGTNDYEQYF
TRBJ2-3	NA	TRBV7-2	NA	TGTGCCAGCAGCTTCCCGGGGTTGGATACGCAGTATTTT	CASSFPGLDTQYF
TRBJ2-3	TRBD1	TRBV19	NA	TGTGCCAGTAGGAGGGACAGGAGCACAGATACGCAGTATTTT	CASRRDRSTDTQYF
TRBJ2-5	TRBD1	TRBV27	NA	TGTGCCAGCAGTTTCAGAGGGACAGGGATCTACGGGGAGACCCAGTACTTC	CASSFRGTGIYGETQYF
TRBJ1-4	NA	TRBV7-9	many	TGTGCCAGCGGCCGGGAAGATGAAAAACTGTTTTTT	CASGREDEKLFF
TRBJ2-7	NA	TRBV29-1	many	TGCAGCGTCTCCAGGGTTGGTAGGGACGAGCAGTACTTC	CSVSRVGRDEQYF